This T cell receptor beta chain emerged from a study of blood T cells in healthy people across ages. The study, taken as a whole, reports: Roughly linearly, TCR beta diversity per million T cells fell as age increased. Long-lived and aged donors differed, with more naive CD4+ cells and higher diversity in the long-lived.

CDR1 is DFQATT and CDR2 is SNEGSKA in the germline V gene (reference sequence). With 5 bases removed from V and 5 bases from J, the gap between germline ends came to 21 bases. There are 15 residues in the CDR3. For the second PCR, which ran for about 7 to 11 cycles, a sample-barcoded 5' primer and a J-beta primer mix were used. Each CDR3 protein gets one entry after TCRdb re-called the 5' RACE reads with MiXCR. The table includes approximately 800,000 distinct CDR3 sequences, around 62% detected once. To note about this clonotype: As yet, its antigen is unknown.

Donors each provided 8 to 10 milliliters of peripheral blood. Samples had at least 6.5 million PBMCs isolated from them. This clonotype was obtained from a man aged 30 to 39 in good health. Sequencing input: blood. The chain has TRBV20-1 and TRBJ2-5, with D possibly matching TRBD2 (6 bases). The CDR3 sequence is CSAAGWVGDGETQYF. For the CDR3, the DNA is TGCAGTGCTGCGGGGTGGGTAGGTGACGGTGAGACCCAGTACTTC.